The 24 T cell receptor beta chains listed next were all sequenced from one sample in a study of beta chain features in type 1 diabetes. Study-level findings and limits: Patients with Type 1 diabetes showed moderately but significantly shorter TCRB CDR3s in all four CD4+ subsets.

For these receptors, no antigen is known. All of the isolated RNA was reverse transcribed, so expressed TCRB transcripts were sequenced. The assay was immunoSEQ multiplex PCR, and TCRdb's table has in-frame clones only and misses some. The sample consists of about 740,000 clones, about an eighth of them appearing once. Sequenced: naive CD4+ T cells from blood. These receptor sequences come from a man between 18 and 29 years old with type 1 diabetes.

The table lists this clone with a few counts. The chain recombines TRBV27 with TRBJ2-5; no firm D call. Trimming removed 6 bases at V and 5 bases at J, with 25 bases between. The germline V gene encodes CDR1 MNHEY and CDR2 SMNVEV (reference sequence). The CDR3 sequence is 17 residues long. Here the CDR3 DNA reads TGTGCCAGCAGCCCCTCAGCTCCCCCGATCGGAGATGAGACCCAGTACTTC. Its protein is CASSPSAPPIGDETQYF.

V gene TRBV2 combines with J gene TRBJ2-2; D remains ambiguous. This CDR3 region has 11 residues. From germline, CDR1 is SNHLY and CDR2 FYNNEI. Trimming removed 9 bases at V and 4 bases at J, with 6 bases between. The CDR3 loop reads CASDSTGELFF. The CDR3 DNA reads TGTGCCAGTGACTCCACCGGGGAGCTGTTTTTT.

The chain has TRBV7-9 and TRBJ2-3, with unresolved D. V was trimmed by 4 bases and J by 3 bases, leaving 14 bases between them. Germline assignment: CDR1 SEHNR and CDR2 FQNEAQ (reference sequence). The CDR3 spans 15 residues. Here the CDR3 DNA reads TGTGCCAGCAGCTATTTTGACTTGGGGACAGATACGCAGTATTTT. This sequence encodes CASSYFDLGTDTQYF.

This clone was picked up a small number of times. This sequence joins TRBV9 and TRBJ2-6; 7 bases line up with TRBD1. The germline gives CDR1 SGDLS, CDR2 YYNGEE. Trimming at V came to 4 bases and at J to 2 bases, leaving 3 bases not matched to a gene. This CDR3 contains 15 residues. CDR3 region: CASSPQGAGANVLTF. The CDR3 region has the DNA TGTGCCAGCAGCCCCCAGGGGGCTGGGGCCAACGTCCTGACTTTC.

The chain couples TRBV9 to TRBJ2-3, with D possibly TRBD2 on 5 matching bases. V was pared by 0 bases and J by 2 bases, with 13 bases between. Germline V lookup: CDR1 SGDLS, CDR2 YYNGEE. The CDR3 spans 16 residues. The CDR3 region has the DNA TGTGCCAGCAGCGTAGGAGGGCAGGACGACACAGATACGCAGTATTTT. The encoded protein is CASSVGGQDDTDTQYF.

This sequence joins TRBV7-9 and TRBJ1-3; 7 bases map to TRBD1. This CDR3 region has 19 residues. Per the germline V gene, CDR1 is SEHNR and CDR2 is FQNEAQ (reference sequence). V lost 7 bases and J lost 4; bases outside the gene matches: 22. The CDR3 is CASISGGGQGGPSGNTIYF. The CDR3 region has the DNA TGTGCCAGCATCTCCGGAGGGGGCCAGGGCGGTCCCTCGGGAAACACCATATATTTT.

This clone was recorded a few times. The chain uses TRBV7-2 and TRBJ2-7, with 7 bases identical to TRBD2. The germline V gene has CDR1 SGHTA and CDR2 FQGNSA. V was pared by 2 bases and J by 2 bases, with 3 bases of the junction left unmatched. This CDR3 region has 14 residues. The CDR3 reads CASSLRGEAYEQYF. The CDR3 DNA sequence: TGTGCCAGCAGCTTACGGGGGGAAGCCTACGAGCAGTACTTC.

This chain links TRBV6-5 with TRBJ1-4, with 10 bases matching TRBD1. The V gene end was trimmed by 6 bases and the J gene end by 8 bases; junction bases not matched to a gene: 3. This CDR3 has 13 residues. CDR1 MNHEY and CDR2 SVGAGI come from the germline V gene. The CDR3 sequence: CASSPTGGEKLFF. The CDR3 DNA reads as TGTGCCAGCAGCCCGACAGGGGGCGAAAAACTGTTTTTT.

This clone showed up just a few times. The genes are TRBV29-1 and TRBJ1-4; weak D call: TRBD1 (5 bases). Trimming pared 6 bases from V and 0 bases from J, leaving 14 bases between. The germline CDR1 and CDR2 sequences are SQVTM and ANQGSEA. This CDR3 is built from 15 residues. CDR3 in DNA: TGCAGCGTACGGGACGGAAGCGCAACTAATGAAAAACTGTTTTTT. It translates to CSVRDGSATNEKLFF.

The sample holds a few counts of this clone. The chain links TRBV10-3 to TRBJ2-5; 9 bases match TRBD1. The junction had 11 bases not matched to a gene; V was cut back by 10 bases and J by 2 bases. The CDR3 consists of 15 residues. Germline V gives CDR1 ENHRY, CDR2 SYGVKD. The CDR3 spells CASQQGAYAQETQYF. As DNA, the CDR3 is TGTGCCAGCCAACAGGGGGCTTATGCTCAAGAGACCCAGTACTTC.

The V call is TRBV2, the J call TRBJ2-2; D is undetermined. Trimming took 0 bases from V and 0 from J, leaving 8 bases between them. This CDR3 spans 16 amino acids. Per germline, CDR1 SNHLY and CDR2 FYNNEI. The CDR3 protein is CASSEASTANTGELFF. The CDR3 DNA follows: TGTGCCAGCAGTGAAGCGTCAACCGCGAACACCGGGGAGCTGTTTTTT.

The V gene is TRBV10-3, the J gene TRBJ1-5, with TRBD1 identical over 7 bases. The CDR3 spans 14 residues. The germline V gene encodes CDR1 ENHRY and CDR2 SYGVKD. V was clipped by 4 bases and J by 7 bases; unmatched bases: 7. The DNA for the CDR3 is TGTGCCATCAGTGTAGGGGCAGGGGGACAGCCCCAGCATTTT. Protein product: CAISVGAGGQPQHF.

The chain employs TRBV28 and TRBJ1-2, with D tentatively TRBD1 (5 bases). Germline V CDR1 and CDR2: MDHEN, SYDVKM. The V end was cut by 7 bases, the J end by 1 base, with 13 bases between. The CDR3 extends over 14 amino acids. The DNA of the CDR3 is TGTGCCAGCAATCGGCGGGGGGTTAACTATGGCTACACCTTC. Translation: CASNRRGVNYGYTF.

This chain connects TRBV7-9 to TRBJ1-2, with TRBD1 matching over 10 bases. Germline CDR1 SEHNR, CDR2 FQNEAQ (reference sequence). J lost 7 bases, V lost 5 bases, and 4 bases had no gene match. This CDR3 comprises 13 residues. As DNA, the CDR3 is TGTGCCAGCAGCGCAGACAGGGGGCTTGGCTACACCTTC. It yields the protein CASSADRGLGYTF.

V usage is TRBV9 and J usage is TRBJ2-3, with 7 bases that match TRBD2. Germline values: CDR1 SGDLS, CDR2 YYNGEE. The trim removed 4 bases at V and 2 bases at J, leaving 7 bases unmatched. This CDR3 is 15 amino acids long. DNA for the CDR3: TGTGCCAGCAGCCCCCGTAGCGGGCACACAGATACGCAGTATTTT. Its protein product is CASSPRSGHTDTQYF.

A few counts support this clone. V usage is TRBV30 and J usage is TRBJ2-5; 10 bases line up with TRBD2. The CDR3 spans 15 residues. Trimming at V came to 3 bases and at J to 2 bases, leaving 6 bases not matched to a gene. Germline CDR1 is GTSNPN and CDR2 is SVGIG (reference sequence). The CDR3 loop is CAWSAGTSAQETQYF. Written as DNA, the CDR3 is TGTGCCTGGAGCGCCGGGACTAGCGCTCAAGAGACCCAGTACTTC.

This clone occurred a few times. The chain is built from TRBV19 and TRBJ1-5, with D possibly matching TRBD1 (5 bases). The CDR3 loop spans 15 amino acids. V was clipped by 4 bases and J by 2 bases, with 12 bases between them. Germline lookup yields CDR1 LNHDA and CDR2 SQIVND (reference sequence). The CDR3 nucleotides are TGTGCCAGTAGTACCCAGGGAAGGGGCAATCAGCCCCAGCATTTT. This encodes CASSTQGRGNQPQHF.

The chain links TRBV30 to TRBJ1-6; 10 bases match TRBD1. V shed 5 bases, J shed 10 bases, and the junction held 8 bases outside the gene matches. The CDR3 covers 14 residues. Germline CDR1 GTSNPN, CDR2 SVGIG (reference sequence). CDR3 residues: CAWEAGTGVSPLHF. CDR3 sequence (DNA): TGTGCCTGGGAGGCGGGGACAGGGGTATCACCCCTCCACTTT. Filled out from reference TRBV30 and TRBJ1-6, the complete variable domain reads SQTIHQWPATLVQPVGSPLSLECTVEGTSNPNLYWYRQAAGRGLQLLFYSVGIGQISSEVPQNLSASRPQDRQFILSSKKLLLSDSGFYLCAWEAGTGVSPLHFGNGTRLTVT.

The rearrangement uses TRBV30 and TRBJ1-2, with 7 bases matching TRBD1. J lost 4 bases, V lost 5 bases, and 4 bases had no gene match. The CDR3 consists of 12 residues. The V gene's germline CDR1 is GTSNPN and CDR2 SVGIG (reference sequence). The CDR3 loop reads CAWGEGAYGYTF. CDR3 nucleotides: TGTGCCTGGGGGGAGGGGGCCTATGGCTACACCTTC.

The V call is TRBV7-9, the J call TRBJ2-7, with D unclear. Trimming took off 5 bases at V and 0 bases at J, with 5 bases between the two ends. CDR1 and CDR2 (germline): SEHNR, FQNEAQ (reference sequence). CDR3 length equals 12 residues. In DNA, the CDR3 is TGTGCCAGCAGCGCAAACTCCTACGAGCAGTACTTC. It yields the protein CASSANSYEQYF.

The chain recombines TRBV4-3 with TRBJ2-5; 7 bases fit TRBD2. Germline V gives CDR1 LGHNA, CDR2 YSLEER. CDR3 length: 16 residues. J gave up 5 bases and V 4 bases, and 13 bases lay outside the gene matches. The CDR3: CASSRLSGEGVETQYF. As DNA, the CDR3 is TGCGCCAGCAGCCGATTAAGCGGGGAGGGTGTGGAGACCCAGTACTTC.

A few counts support this clone. This chain connects TRBV5-1 to TRBJ2-5; no clear D gene. The length of the CDR3 is 15 residues. V lost 1 base and J lost 1, with 11 bases in between. CDR1 and CDR2 (germline): SGHRS, YFSETQ. The DNA of the CDR3 is TGCGCCAGCAGCTTGACCTCCGGGTCCCAAGAGACCCAGTACTTC. The encoded protein is CASSLTSGSQETQYF.

The chain combines TRBV5-4 with TRBJ1-1; D is perhaps TRBD1 (6 bases). Germline CDR1 SGHNT, CDR2 YYREEE (reference sequence). The CDR3 totals 13 residues. Trimming pared 4 bases from V and 6 bases from J, leaving 13 bases between. DNA for the CDR3: TGTGCCAGCAGCACCGGACAGACGTCTGAAGCTTTCTTT. It is translated as CASSTGQTSEAFF.

The chain uses TRBV28 and TRBJ2-7; 7 bases map to TRBD1. CDR3 length: 13 residues. CDR1 and CDR2 (germline): MDHEN, SYDVKM. V dropped 5 bases and J dropped 2; count of bases not matched to a gene: 3. The CDR3 is CASSGQVPYEQYF. The CDR3 region has the DNA TGTGCCAGCAGTGGACAGGTCCCCTACGAGCAGTACTTC. Drawing the rest from reference TRBV28 and TRBJ2-7, the complete variable domain is DVKVTQSSRYLVKRTGEKVFLECVQDMDHENMFWYRQDPGLGLRLIYFSYDVKMKEKGDIPEGYSVSREKKERFSLILESASTNQTSMYLCASSGQVPYEQYFGPGTRLTVT.